This T cell receptor (beta chain) was retrieved from a study of cytomegalovirus exposure and HLA in healthy donors. Study-wide results and limits: Researchers reported that a few CMV-associated chains were confirmed in vitro as CMV antigen-specific.

PCR primers comprised 60 Vbeta and 13 Jbeta primers. Assay: immunoSEQ multiplex PCR; the TCRdb copy retains only in-frame clones and omits some. The sample lists about 97,000 clones, around a tenth seen once, with 5% to 5.5% in the top ten. On this clone: Its specificity is not known.

The sequencing sample was made of PBMCs. The receptor was derived from a man in his fifties or sixties in good health and CMV-seropositive.

The CDR3 region is CASSPALAGSTGETQYF. The CDR3 nucleotides are TGTGCCAGCAGCCCCGCGTTAGCGGGGTCAACGGGAGAGACCCAGTACTTC. The J gene is TRBJ2-5, the V gene TRBV5-6; TRBD2 matches 8 bases. The ends lost 4 bases at V and 4 bases at J; junction bases unmatched: 15. Germline V gene data show CDR1 as SGHDT and CDR2 as YYEEEE. CDR3 length: 17 residues.